These T cell receptor beta chains were read from a single sample in a study of shared clonotypes between healthy human individuals. Sequencing was performed with immunoSEQ multiplex PCR; in TCRdb, only in-frame clones are kept and a portion is missing. The repertoire has roughly 120,000 clones, around 73% of them found once; the top ten carry 20% to 25%. Sequencing was performed on memory CD8+ T cells sorted from blood. The receptors stem from a woman in her thirties in good health. Both conserved end residues are part of each CDR3. The D gene is left open where the match is weak.

D gene | J gene | V gene | CDR3 protein
NA | TRBJ2-2 | TRBV19 | CASGYRDTLTGELFF
NA | TRBJ2-2 | TRBV6-1 | CASKSAPDTGELFF
TRBD2 | TRBJ2-1 | TRBV10-3 | CAISESKASGDNNEQFF
NA | TRBJ2-7 | TRBV11-2 | CASSLLPRAKYEQYF
NA | TRBJ1-1 | TRBV28 | CASRAPAGEPGNTEAFF
TRBD2 | TRBJ2-1 | TRBV6-4 | CASSRTSGSSDEQFF
NA | TRBJ2-7 | TRBV7-9 | CASSLADYEQYF
NA | TRBJ1-1 | TRBV19 | CASPGPTEAFF
TRBD2 | TRBJ2-7 | TRBV5-1 | CASSFRGLARSSYEQYF
NA | TRBJ2-7 | TRBV21-1 | CASSHVRRHFRALYEQYF
NA | TRBJ1-1 | TRBV2 | CASRPTTGMNTEAFF
NA | TRBJ2-7 | TRBV11-2 | CASSLDISYEQYF
TRBD1 | TRBJ2-4 | TRBV11-3 | CASRLQGGAKNIQYF
TRBD2 | TRBJ2-1 | TRBV28 | CASRKLAVPYNEQFF
NA | TRBJ2-1 | TRBV2 | CARRGGIEQFF
TRBD1 | TRBJ2-7 | TRBV11-2 | CASSLIQGAIEQYF
NA | TRBJ2-7 | TRBV7-9 | CASSFWGLERAKEQYF
TRBD2 | TRBJ2-3 | TRBV23-1 | CASSQSRLTGGSTDTQYF
NA | TRBJ2-7 | TRBV21-1 | CASSKGGEAGGWIRQYF
NA | TRBJ2-6 | TRBV27 | CASPEGAGANVLTF
NA | TRBJ1-4 | TRBV5-4 | CASSDSRGKLFF
NA | TRBJ1-5 | TRBV29-1 | CSGSNQPQHF
NA | TRBJ1-5 | TRBV4-2 | CASSQEADGGPRVQHF
NA | TRBJ1-3 | TRBV9 | CASSPRQDYSGNTIYF
TRBD1 | TRBJ1-1 | TRBV4-1 | CASSQTGQGVGTEAFF
NA | TRBJ2-1 | TRBV7-9 | CASSPRGGSAYNEQFF
NA | TRBJ2-6 | TRBV28 | CASSLTLSGANVLTF
NA | TRBJ1-5 | TRBV4-2 | CASSQGQEGHQPQHF
NA | TRBJ2-6 | TRBV19 | CASSIPGPRKGSGANVLTF
TRBD1 | TRBJ2-3 | TRBV23-1 | CASSRTRDRRREDTQYF